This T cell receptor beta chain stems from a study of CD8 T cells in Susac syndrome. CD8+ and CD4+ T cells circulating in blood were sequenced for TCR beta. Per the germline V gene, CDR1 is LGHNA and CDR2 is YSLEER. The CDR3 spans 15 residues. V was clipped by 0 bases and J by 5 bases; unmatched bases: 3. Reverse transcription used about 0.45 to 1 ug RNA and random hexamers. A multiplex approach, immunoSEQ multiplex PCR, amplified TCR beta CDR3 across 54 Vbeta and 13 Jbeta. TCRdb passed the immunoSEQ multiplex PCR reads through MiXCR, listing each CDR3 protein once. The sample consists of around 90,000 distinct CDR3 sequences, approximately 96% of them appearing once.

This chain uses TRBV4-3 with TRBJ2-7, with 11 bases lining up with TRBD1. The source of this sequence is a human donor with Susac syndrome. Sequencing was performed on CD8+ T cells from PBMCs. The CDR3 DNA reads TGCGCCAGCAGCCAAGATGGGACAGGGGGGGACGAGCAGTACTTC. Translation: CASSQDGTGGDEQYF.